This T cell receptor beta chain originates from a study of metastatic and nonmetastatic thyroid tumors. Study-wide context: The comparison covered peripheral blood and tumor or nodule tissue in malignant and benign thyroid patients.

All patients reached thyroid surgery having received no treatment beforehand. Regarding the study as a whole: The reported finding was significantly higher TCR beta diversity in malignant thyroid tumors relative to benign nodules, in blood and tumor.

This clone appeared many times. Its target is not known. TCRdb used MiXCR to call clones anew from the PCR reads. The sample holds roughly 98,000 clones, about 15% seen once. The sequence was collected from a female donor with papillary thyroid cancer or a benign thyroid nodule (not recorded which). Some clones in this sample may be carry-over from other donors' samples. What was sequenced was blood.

CDR3 residues: CASSLKWGAGQPQHF. Here the CDR3 DNA reads TGTGCCAGCAGCCTTAAGTGGGGAGCAGGTCAGCCCCAGCATTTT. The chain carries TRBV3-1 and TRBJ1-5; D gene unclear. Trimming cost V 4 bases and J 6 bases, with 16 bases left between them. Per the germline V gene, CDR1 is LGHDT and CDR2 is YNNKEL (reference sequence). The CDR3 runs to 15 residues.